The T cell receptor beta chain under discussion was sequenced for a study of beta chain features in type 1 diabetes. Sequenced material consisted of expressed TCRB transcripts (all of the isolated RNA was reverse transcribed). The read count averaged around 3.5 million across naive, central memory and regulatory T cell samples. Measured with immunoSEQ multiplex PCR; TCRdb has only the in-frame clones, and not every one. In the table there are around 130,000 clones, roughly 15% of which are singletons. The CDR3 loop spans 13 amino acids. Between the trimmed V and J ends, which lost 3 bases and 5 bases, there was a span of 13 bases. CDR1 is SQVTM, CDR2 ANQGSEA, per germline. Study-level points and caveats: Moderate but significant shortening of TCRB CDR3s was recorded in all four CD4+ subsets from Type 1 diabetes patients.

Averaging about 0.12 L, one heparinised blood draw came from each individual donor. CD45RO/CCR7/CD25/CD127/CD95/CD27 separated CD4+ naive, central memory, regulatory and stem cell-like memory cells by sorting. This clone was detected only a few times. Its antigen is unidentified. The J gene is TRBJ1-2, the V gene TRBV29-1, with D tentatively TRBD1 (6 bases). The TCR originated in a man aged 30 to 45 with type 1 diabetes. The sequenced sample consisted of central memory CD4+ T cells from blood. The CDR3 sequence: CSVEDRAPYGYTF. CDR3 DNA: TGCAGCGTTGAGGACAGAGCCCCTTATGGCTACACCTTC.